The 29 T cell receptor beta chains listed next were all sequenced from one sample in a study of HIV-infected patients and healthy controls. TCRdb itself ran the 5' RACE reads through MiXCR, one entry per CDR3 protein. The profile shows over 15,000 distinct CDR3 sequences, about a sixth of them singletons. The sequenced material came from CD8+ T cells from blood. These receptors all come from a human donor in good health.

This clonotype was observed many times. In nucleotides, the CDR3 is TGTGCCAGCAGCTTTCCCGGGACGGAAGAGACCCAGTACTTC. Encoded protein: CASSFPGTEETQYF. V usage is TRBV7-2 and J usage is TRBJ2-5; TRBD1 or TRBD2 may be the D gene (5 bases each). Germline CDR1 and CDR2: SGHTA and FQGNSA. V was clipped by 3 bases and J by 3 bases, with 11 bases between them. This CDR3 is 14 amino acids long.

The chain has TRBV12-3 or TRBV12-4 and TRBJ2-1, with TRBD1 as a possible D gene (6 bases). The V end was cut by 9 bases, the J end by 5 bases, with 17 bases between. This CDR3 is 14 amino acids long. As DNA, the CDR3 is TGTGCCAGGAGGGTGGCAGGGGTGAACAATGAGCAGTTCTTC. It yields the protein CARRVAGVNNEQFF.

This clonotype has more than one count but fewer than ten. This chain uses TRBV27 with TRBJ2-3; D is undetermined. Germline assignment: CDR1 MNHEY and CDR2 SMNVEV (reference sequence). The CDR3 runs 13 residues. V lost 4 bases to trimming and J lost 0 bases, with 5 bases between them. Written as DNA, the CDR3 is TGTGCCAGCAGTTCTACTAGCACAGATACGCAGTATTTT. Encoded protein: CASSSTSTDTQYF.

This clonotype has a count of ten or more. This chain joins TRBV12-3 or TRBV12-4 and TRBJ2-3; the match to TRBD1 covers 10 bases. The CDR3 runs 15 residues. V lost 5 bases and J lost 3; bases outside the gene matches: 5. The CDR3 DNA reads as TGTGCCAGCAGTCGGACAGGGGGACGGACAGATACGCAGTATTTT. As protein: CASSRTGGRTDTQYF.

A word on this clonotype: Without the conserved terminal phenylalanine or tryptophan, this CDR3 likely stems from a read error. The chain joins TRBV6-1 to TRBJ2-3; 12 bases agree with TRBD2. Looked up from germline, CDR1 is MNHNS and CDR2 is SASEGT. The CDR3 extends over 16 amino acids. CDR3 nucleotide sequence: TGTGTCAGCAGTGAAGCCCTAGCGGGAGGGGCAGATACGCAGTATTTG. Amino acid sequence: CVSSEALAGGADTQYL.

The rearrangement uses TRBV20-1 and TRBJ2-3; the D call may be TRBD1 or TRBD2 (5 bases each). CDR1 and CDR2 from the germline V gene are DFQATT and SNEGSKA (reference sequence). The germline V and J ends were trimmed by 0 bases and 0 bases, with 10 bases remaining between them. CDR3 length equals 15 residues. In DNA form, the CDR3 reads TGCAGTGCTAGAGATGGGGGATCTAGCACAGATACGCAGTATTTT. Translated: CSARDGGSSTDTQYF.

This clonotype came up a few times. This chain links TRBV2 with TRBJ2-1; D is possibly TRBD1 or TRBD2 (6 bases each). CDR3 length: 16 amino acids. The germline V and J ends were trimmed by 7 bases and 0 bases, with 16 bases remaining between them. Germline V gives CDR1 SNHLY, CDR2 FYNNEI. CDR3 loop: CASTEGGRPSYNEQFF. The CDR3 nucleotides are TGTGCCAGCACCGAAGGGGGGAGGCCCTCCTACAATGAGCAGTTCTTC.

Ten or more counts support this clonotype. This chain uses TRBV12-3 or TRBV12-4 with TRBJ2-4; TRBD2 might be the D (5 bases). The CDR3 length is 15 residues. V was pared by 6 bases and J by 0 bases, with 12 bases between. CDR3 coding DNA: TGTGCCAGCAGCACCTGGGAGCCAGCCAAAAACATTCAGTACTTC. Protein product: CASSTWEPAKNIQYF.

The rearrangement joins TRBV27 to TRBJ2-4; 13 nucleotides agree with TRBD2. The ends lost 4 bases at V and 8 bases at J; junction bases unmatched: 2. The CDR3 runs 14 residues. Germline-derived CDR1 and CDR2 are MNHEY and SMNVEV (reference sequence). The CDR3 reads CASSSGLAGDIQYF. In DNA form, the CDR3 reads TGTGCCAGCAGTTCAGGACTAGCGGGAGACATTCAGTACTTC.

The table lists this clonotype with a few counts. The V call is TRBV19, the J call TRBJ1-6, with D uncertain. The CDR3 sequence is 13 residues long. Trimming removed 5 bases at V and 10 bases at J, with 12 bases between. Germline V gene lookup returns CDR1 LNHDA and CDR2 SQIVND (reference sequence). Written as DNA, the CDR3 is TGTGCCAGTAGTTGGCAGGCGGGGTCACCCCTCCACTTT. Translating it yields CASSWQAGSPLHF.

This clonotype was seen a single time. The J gene is TRBJ2-4, the V gene TRBV5-4; D tentatively reads TRBD1 or TRBD2 (6 bases each). The V gene's germline CDR1 is SGHNT and CDR2 YYREEE (reference sequence). The V end lost 1 base, the J end lost 6 bases, and 11 bases lay between the germline ends. The CDR3 runs to 14 residues. CDR3: CASSLRGAPNIQYF. The CDR3 DNA reads TGTGCCAGCAGCTTGAGGGGGGCCCCAAACATTCAGTACTTC.

This rearrangement joins TRBV29-1 to TRBJ2-1, with 10 bases fitting TRBD2. Per the germline V gene, CDR1 is SQVTM and CDR2 is ANQGSEA. The CDR3 totals 13 residues. Trimming removed 7 bases from V and 7 bases from J; junction bases left unmatched: 7. In DNA, the CDR3 is TGCAGCGCGAGCGGGAGGGCCGGGAATGAGCAGTTCTTC. It translates to CSASGRAGNEQFF.

This clonotype was observed at least ten times. The rearrangement joins TRBV7-9 to TRBJ1-1; D remains unclear. Germline lookup yields CDR1 SEHNR and CDR2 FQNEAQ (reference sequence). This CDR3 spans 14 amino acids. V was pared by 2 bases and J by 0 bases, with 7 bases between. CDR3 nucleotides: TGTGCCAGCAGCTTAATGGTCATGAACACTGAAGCTTTCTTT. Its translation is CASSLMVMNTEAFF. Using reference TRBV7-9 and TRBJ1-1 for the parts outside the CDR3, the full variable domain is DTGVSQNPRHKITKRGQNVTFRCDPISEHNRLYWYRQTLGQGPEFLTYFQNEAQLEKSRLLSDRFSAERPKGSFSTLEIQRTEQGDSAMYLCASSLMVMNTEAFFGQGTRLTVV.

This clonotype was seen a handful of times. The chain combines TRBV10-3 with TRBJ2-2; D uncertain. Germline values: CDR1 ENHRY, CDR2 SYGVKD. This CDR3 has 13 residues. The ends were cut back, 3 bases at V and 5 bases at J, with 7 bases in the middle. The chain's CDR3 is CAISESKTGELFF. The DNA of the CDR3 is TGTGCCATCAGTGAATCAAAGACCGGGGAGCTGTTTTTT.

Comments on this clonotype: A read error may be the cause here, since a much bigger clone is one base away. The chain carries TRBV7-2 and TRBJ2-2; tentatively, D is TRBD1 or TRBD2 (5 bases each). The CDR3 consists of 15 residues. CDR1 and CDR2 (germline): SGHTA, FQGNSA. CDR3 amino acids: CASSLSAGMVGEPFF. In DNA form, the CDR3 reads TGTGCCAGCAGCTTATCCGCAGGGATGGTCGGGGAGCCGTTTTTT.

This clonotype was found many times. This sequence joins TRBV13 and TRBJ1-2, with D perhaps TRBD1 (5 bases). Deletions cut 3 bases from V and 5 bases from J, with 16 bases between. The germline V gene encodes CDR1 PRHDT and CDR2 FYEKMQ (reference sequence). The CDR3 loop spans 15 amino acids. The CDR3 bases are TGTGCCAGCAGCTTTCTTCAAGGGGATGGTTATGGCTACACCTTC. This encodes CASSFLQGDGYGYTF.

The gene calls are TRBV20-1 and TRBJ1-2; a weak D match, TRBD1 (5 bases). The CDR3 consists of 13 residues. Germline CDR1 DFQATT, CDR2 SNEGSKA (reference sequence). Trimming cost V 4 bases and J 4 bases, with 13 bases left between them. Here the CDR3 DNA reads TGCAGTGCTAAAGGGACGGAAAGCTATGGCTACACCTTC. This gives the protein CSAKGTESYGYTF.

The chain recombines TRBV4-2 with TRBJ2-1; 10 nucleotides line up with TRBD2. Germline-derived CDR1 and CDR2 are LGHNA and YNFKEQ. V gave up 3 bases and J gave up 9 bases; unmatched junction bases: 5. This CDR3 is 14 amino acids long. CDR3 protein: CASSQRTSGGEQFF. DNA for the CDR3: TGTGCCAGCAGCCAGAGGACTAGCGGCGGTGAGCAGTTCTTC.

This sequence joins TRBV19 and TRBJ2-7; TRBD1 matches at 7 bases. Per the germline V gene, CDR1 is LNHDA and CDR2 is SQIVND (reference sequence). The CDR3 runs 15 residues. J gave up 4 bases and V 6 bases, and 12 bases lay outside the gene matches. CDR3 residues: CASSRDRAGVYEQYF. Here the CDR3 DNA reads TGTGCCAGTAGCCGTGACAGGGCAGGAGTTTACGAGCAGTACTTC.

J is TRBJ2-1 and V is TRBV12-3 or TRBV12-4; TRBD1 aligns across 8 bases. The CDR3 has 13 amino acids. V gave up 2 bases and J gave up 8 bases; unmatched junction bases: 2. For the CDR3, the DNA is TGTGCCAGCAGTTTACAGGGGGCGGATGAGCAGTTCTTC. It yields the protein CASSLQGADEQFF.

This clonotype has at least ten counts. The J gene is TRBJ2-2, the V gene TRBV14; D gene unclear. The CDR3 sequence is 16 residues long. CDR1 SGHDN and CDR2 FVKESK come from the germline V gene. V was clipped by 3 bases and J by 6 bases, with 17 bases between them. CDR3 loop: CASSQLPFMGPGELFF. The DNA for the CDR3 is TGTGCCAGCAGCCAGCTTCCGTTTATGGGCCCCGGGGAGCTGTTTTTT. The full variable domain, its missing parts supplied by reference TRBV14 and TRBJ2-2, is EAGVTQFPSHSVIEKGQTVTLRCDPISGHDNLYWYRRVMGKEIKFLLHFVKESKQDESGMPNNRFLAERTGGTYSTLKVQPAELEDSGVYFCASSQLPFMGPGELFFGEGSRLTVL.

This clonotype was recorded many times. The chain recombines TRBV11-2 with TRBJ2-5; D is unresolved. In germline, CDR1 is SGHAT, CDR2 FQNNGV. The CDR3 is 16 residues long. V was clipped by 0 bases and J by 2 bases, with 13 bases between them. CDR3 region: CASSLDDRAPQETQYF. CDR3 DNA sequence: TGTGCCAGCAGCTTAGATGATCGAGCACCGCAAGAGACCCAGTACTTC.

This clonotype was seen more than once but under ten times. This rearrangement joins TRBV4-3 to TRBJ2-1, with D possibly being TRBD1 (5 bases). V was trimmed by 1 base and J by 8 bases, leaving 21 bases between them. The CDR3 extends over 17 amino acids. CDR1 is LGHNA, CDR2 YSLEER, per germline. Here the CDR3 DNA reads TGCGCCAGCAGCCAAGTTGTGAGCAGGGAACAAAACGATGAGCAGTTCTTC. Translated: CASSQVVSREQNDEQFF.

This clonotype was detected many times. This sequence joins TRBV20-1 and TRBJ2-7; D is possibly TRBD1 (5 bases). The CDR3 is 14 residues long. Looked up from germline, CDR1 is DFQATT and CDR2 is SNEGSKA (reference sequence). The ends were cut back, 0 bases at V and 2 bases at J, with 11 bases in the middle. The CDR3 is CSAREGRSAYEQYF. The CDR3 nucleotides are TGCAGTGCTAGAGAGGGGCGGTCAGCCTACGAGCAGTACTTC.

The chain employs TRBV19 and TRBJ1-1; possible D gene TRBD1, 5 bases. Trimming removed 1 base from V and 11 bases from J, with 11 bases in between. Germline V gene lookup returns CDR1 LNHDA and CDR2 SQIVND (reference sequence). This CDR3 contains 12 residues. In nucleotides, the CDR3 is TGTGCCAGTAGTATAGGTCCCAGGGAGGCTTTCTTT. Translating it yields CASSIGPREAFF. Full variable domain (missing parts from reference TRBV19 and TRBJ1-1): DGGITQSPKYLFRKEGQNVTLSCEQNLNHDAMYWYRQDPGQGLRLIYYSQIVNDFQKGDIAEGYSVSREKKESFPLTVTSAQKNPTAFYLCASSIGPREAFFGQGTRLTVV.

This clonotype is medium-sized. V is TRBV6-2 or TRBV6-3 and J is TRBJ2-1, with a tentative D call TRBD2 (7 bases). This CDR3 is 15 amino acids long. CDR1 and CDR2 (germline): MNHEY, SVGEGT. V was shortened by 5 bases and J by 4 bases, with 15 bases between the two germline ends. CDR3 sequence reads: CASSEKGGEYNEQFF. CDR3 DNA: TGTGCCAGCAGTGAGAAAGGGGGGGAATACAATGAGCAGTTCTTC.

This clonotype showed up many times. The chain couples TRBV7-6 to TRBJ2-2; D gene ambiguous. This CDR3 spans 16 amino acids. Germline lookup yields CDR1 SGHVS and CDR2 FNYEAQ. Deletions cut 1 base from V and 0 bases from J, with 9 bases between. The CDR3 DNA follows: TGTGCCAGCAGCTTAGGTCTCGCGGCGAACACCGGGGAGCTGTTTTTT. Translated, it gives CASSLGLAANTGELFF.

The CDR3 nucleotides read TGTGCCAGCAGCACCCACGGGACATCGGATGAAAAACTGTTTTTT. This encodes CASSTHGTSDEKLFF. This rearrangement joins TRBV7-2 to TRBJ1-4, with TRBD1 as a possible D gene (6 bases). Germline V gene sequence: CDR1 SGHTA, CDR2 FQGNSA. The CDR3 extends over 15 amino acids. V was pared by 5 bases and J by 6 bases, with 16 bases between.

This clonotype appeared many times. This sequence joins TRBV2 and TRBJ2-3, with 12 bases identical to TRBD1. The V gene end was trimmed by 6 bases and the J gene end by 2 bases; junction bases not matched to a gene: 6. Germline CDR1 is SNHLY and CDR2 is FYNNEI. This CDR3 is 16 amino acids long. CDR3: CASSGDRGLNTDTQYF. CDR3 DNA: TGTGCCAGCAGCGGGGACAGGGGGCTTAACACAGATACGCAGTATTTT.